The present TCR beta chain was sequenced within a study of T cell repertoires in cytomegalovirus infection. In the study overall: In the study, CMV epitopes included recently identified HLA-C-restricted and well-studied HLA-B-restricted ones. CMV infection plus the matching HLA type was flagged by public TCR beta signatures. Study findings and constraints: Cumulated frequencies of public TCR beta families served to identify carriers of CMV plus the relevant HLA.

This CDR3 has 14 residues. Trimming removed 11 bases at V and 0 bases at J, with 11 bases between. Germline V lookup: CDR1 SEHNR, CDR2 FQNEAQ (reference sequence). TCRdb analysed the reads with MiXCR anew, one entry per CDR3 protein. The sample comprises around 25,000 distinct CDR3 sequences, 20% to 25% of which are singletons, and about 89% rests with the top ten. The table lists this clonotype with a few counts. The antigen is undetermined. This TCR was recovered from a human donor in good health (CMV status not recorded). Some clones in this sample may be carry-over from other donors' samples. The sample here was CD8+ T cells from cultured PBMCs, taken from culture after CMV antigen stimulation. The genes are TRBV7-9 and TRBJ2-6, with a weak D call TRBD1 (5 bases). CDR3 DNA sequence: TGTGCCGGAGACAGAGACTCTGGGGCCAACGTCCTGACTTTC. Protein product: CAGDRDSGANVLTF.